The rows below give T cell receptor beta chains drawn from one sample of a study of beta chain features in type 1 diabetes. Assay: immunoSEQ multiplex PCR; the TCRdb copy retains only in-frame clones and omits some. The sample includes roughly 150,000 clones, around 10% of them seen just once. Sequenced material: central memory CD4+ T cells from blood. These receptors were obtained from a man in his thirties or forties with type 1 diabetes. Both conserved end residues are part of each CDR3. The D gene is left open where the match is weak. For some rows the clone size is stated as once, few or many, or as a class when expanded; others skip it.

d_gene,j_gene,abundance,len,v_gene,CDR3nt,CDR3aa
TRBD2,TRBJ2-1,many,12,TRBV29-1,TGCAGCGTCGGGACTAGCGGGAGGGCCTCGTTCTTC,CSVGTSGRASFF
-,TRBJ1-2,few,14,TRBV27,TGTGCCAGCAGTCAAGACACCCGGAACTATGGCTACACCTTC,CASSQDTRNYGYTF
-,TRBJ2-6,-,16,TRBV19,TGTGCCAGTAGTATTCTGAGGGCACCTGGGGCCAACGTCCTGACTTTC,CASSILRAPGANVLTF
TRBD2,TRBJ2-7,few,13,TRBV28,TGTGCCAGCACCCTAGCGGGAGGGAACGAGCAGTACTTC,CASTLAGGNEQYF
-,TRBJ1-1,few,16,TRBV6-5,TGTGCCAGCAGTTACGGAAGAAGCCCCTGGAGCACTGAAGCTTTCTTT,CASSYGRSPWSTEAFF
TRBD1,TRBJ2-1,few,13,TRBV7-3,TGTGCCAGCAGCTTAGACAGGGGGCTTGAGCAGTTCTTC,CASSLDRGLEQFF
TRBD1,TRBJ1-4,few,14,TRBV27,TGTGCCAGCAGTATCCGGGACAGGGGTGAAAAACTGTTTTTT,CASSIRDRGEKLFF
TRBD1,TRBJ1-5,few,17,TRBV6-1,TGTGCCAGCAGTGAAAGGGACAGGGGGTTGAGCAATCAGCCCCAGCATTTT,CASSERDRGLSNQPQHF
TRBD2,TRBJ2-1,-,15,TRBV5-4,TGTGCCAGCAGCTTTGGCGGACTAGCAGACAATGAGCAGTTCTTC,CASSFGGLADNEQFF
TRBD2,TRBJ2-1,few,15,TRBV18,TGTGCCAGCTCACCAGCTAGCGGGAGAGACCCTGAGCAGTTCTTC,CASSPASGRDPEQFF
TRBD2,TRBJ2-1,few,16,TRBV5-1,TGCGCCAGCAGCTCTAGACTAGCGGGAGGGTACAATGAGCAGTTCTTC,CASSSRLAGGYNEQFF
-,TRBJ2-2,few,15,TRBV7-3,TGTGCCAGCAGCCCAGAGGGACTCAACACCGGGGAGCTGTTTTTT,CASSPEGLNTGELFF
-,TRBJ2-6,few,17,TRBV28,TGTGCCAGCGGGGGGGGCGGATTTATTTCTGGGGCCAACGTCCTGACTTTC,CASGGGGFISGANVLTF
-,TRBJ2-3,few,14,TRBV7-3,TGTGCCAGCAGCAAGCGAGTCGACGGATGGCCGCAGTATTTT,CASSKRVDGWPQYF
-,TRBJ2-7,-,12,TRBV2,TGTGCCAGCAATCTACAGGGCTACGAGCAGTACTTC,CASNLQGYEQYF
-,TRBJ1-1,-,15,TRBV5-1,TGCGCCAGCAGCGGTTTACAGGGTCGGAACACTGAAGCTTTCTTT,CASSGLQGRNTEAFF
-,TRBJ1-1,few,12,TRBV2,TGTGCCAGCAGACAGTCGAACACTGAAGCTTTCTTT,CASRQSNTEAFF